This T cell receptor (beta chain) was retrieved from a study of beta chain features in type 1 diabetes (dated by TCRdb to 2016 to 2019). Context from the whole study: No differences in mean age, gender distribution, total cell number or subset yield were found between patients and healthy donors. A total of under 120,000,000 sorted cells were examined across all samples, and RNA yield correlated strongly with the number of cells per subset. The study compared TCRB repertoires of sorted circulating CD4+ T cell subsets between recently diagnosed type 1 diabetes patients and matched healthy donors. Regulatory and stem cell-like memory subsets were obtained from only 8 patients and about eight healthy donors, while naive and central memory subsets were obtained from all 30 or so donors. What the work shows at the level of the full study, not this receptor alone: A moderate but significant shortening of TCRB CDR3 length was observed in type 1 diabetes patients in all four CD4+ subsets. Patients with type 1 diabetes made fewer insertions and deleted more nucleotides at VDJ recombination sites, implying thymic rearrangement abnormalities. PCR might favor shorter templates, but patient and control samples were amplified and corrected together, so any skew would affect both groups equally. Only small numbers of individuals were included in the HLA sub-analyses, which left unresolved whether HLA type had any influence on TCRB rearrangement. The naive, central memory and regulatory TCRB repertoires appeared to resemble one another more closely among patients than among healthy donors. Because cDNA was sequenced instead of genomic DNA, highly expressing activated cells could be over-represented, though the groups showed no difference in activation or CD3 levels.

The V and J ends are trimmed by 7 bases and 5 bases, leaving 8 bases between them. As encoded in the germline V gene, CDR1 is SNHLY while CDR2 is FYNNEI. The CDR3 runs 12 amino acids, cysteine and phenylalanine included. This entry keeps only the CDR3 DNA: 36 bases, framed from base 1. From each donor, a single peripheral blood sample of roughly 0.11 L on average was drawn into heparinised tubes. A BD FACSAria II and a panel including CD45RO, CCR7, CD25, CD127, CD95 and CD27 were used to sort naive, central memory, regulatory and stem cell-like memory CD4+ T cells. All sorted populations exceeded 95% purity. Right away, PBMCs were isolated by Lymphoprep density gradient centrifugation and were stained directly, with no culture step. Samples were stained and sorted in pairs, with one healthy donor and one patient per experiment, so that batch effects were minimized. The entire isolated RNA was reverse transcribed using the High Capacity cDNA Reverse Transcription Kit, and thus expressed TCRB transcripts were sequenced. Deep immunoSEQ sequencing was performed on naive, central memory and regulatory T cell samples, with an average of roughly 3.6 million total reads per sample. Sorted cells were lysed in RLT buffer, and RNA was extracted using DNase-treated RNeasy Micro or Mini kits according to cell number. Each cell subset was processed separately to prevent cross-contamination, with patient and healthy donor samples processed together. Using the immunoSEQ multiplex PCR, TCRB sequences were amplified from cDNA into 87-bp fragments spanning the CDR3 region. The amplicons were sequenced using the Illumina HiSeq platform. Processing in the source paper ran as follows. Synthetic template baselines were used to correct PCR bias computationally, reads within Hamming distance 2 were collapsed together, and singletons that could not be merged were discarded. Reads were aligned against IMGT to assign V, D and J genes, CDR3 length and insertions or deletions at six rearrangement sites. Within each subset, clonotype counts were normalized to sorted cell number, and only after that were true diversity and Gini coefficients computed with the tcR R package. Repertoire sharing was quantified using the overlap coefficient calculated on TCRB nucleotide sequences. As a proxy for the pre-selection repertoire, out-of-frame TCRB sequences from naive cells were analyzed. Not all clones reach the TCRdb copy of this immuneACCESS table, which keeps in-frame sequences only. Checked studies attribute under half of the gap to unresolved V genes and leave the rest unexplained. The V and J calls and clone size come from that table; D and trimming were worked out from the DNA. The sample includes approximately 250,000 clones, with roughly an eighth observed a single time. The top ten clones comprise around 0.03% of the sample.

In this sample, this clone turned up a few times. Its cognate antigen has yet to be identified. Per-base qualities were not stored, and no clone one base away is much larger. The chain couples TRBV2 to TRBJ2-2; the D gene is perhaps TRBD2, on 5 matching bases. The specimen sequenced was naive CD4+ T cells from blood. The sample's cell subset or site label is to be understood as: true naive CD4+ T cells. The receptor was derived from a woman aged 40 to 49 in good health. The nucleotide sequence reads TGTGCCAGCACAAAGCGGACCGGGGAGCTGTTTTTT. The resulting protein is CASTKRTGELFF.